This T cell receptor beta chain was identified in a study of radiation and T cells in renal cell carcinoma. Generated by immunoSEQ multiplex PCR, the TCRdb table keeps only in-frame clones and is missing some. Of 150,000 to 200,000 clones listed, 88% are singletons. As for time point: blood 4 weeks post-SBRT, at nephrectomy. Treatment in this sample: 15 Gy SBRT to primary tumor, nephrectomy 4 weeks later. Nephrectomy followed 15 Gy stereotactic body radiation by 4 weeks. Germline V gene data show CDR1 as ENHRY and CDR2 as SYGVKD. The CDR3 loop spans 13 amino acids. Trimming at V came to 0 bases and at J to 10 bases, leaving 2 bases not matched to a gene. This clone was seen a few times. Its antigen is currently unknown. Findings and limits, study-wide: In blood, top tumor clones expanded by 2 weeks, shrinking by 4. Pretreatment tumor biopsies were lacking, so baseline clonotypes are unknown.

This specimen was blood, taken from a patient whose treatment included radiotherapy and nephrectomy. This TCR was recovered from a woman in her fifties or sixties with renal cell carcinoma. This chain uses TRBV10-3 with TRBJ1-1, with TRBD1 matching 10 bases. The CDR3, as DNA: TGTGCCATCAGTGAGTCCTGGACAGGGGGAGCTTTCTTT. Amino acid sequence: CAISESWTGGAFF.